This TCR beta chain was retrieved from a study of control samples from healthy donors and cancer patients. J gave up 4 bases and V 0 bases, and 5 bases lay outside the gene matches. The germline V gene encodes CDR1 LNHDA and CDR2 SQIVND (reference sequence). There are 15 residues in the CDR3. The assay was immunoSEQ multiplex PCR, and TCRdb's table has in-frame clones only and misses some. The repertoire holds about 90,000 clones, with 90% as singletons. The chain joins TRBV19 to TRBJ2-7, with 8 bases that match TRBD1. This receptor was obtained from a woman under 30 in good health. Sequencing was done on a sample of blood. CDR3 residues: CASSIERTGPYEQYF. CDR3 coding DNA: TGTGCCAGTAGTATAGAGCGGACAGGGCCTTACGAGCAGTACTTC.